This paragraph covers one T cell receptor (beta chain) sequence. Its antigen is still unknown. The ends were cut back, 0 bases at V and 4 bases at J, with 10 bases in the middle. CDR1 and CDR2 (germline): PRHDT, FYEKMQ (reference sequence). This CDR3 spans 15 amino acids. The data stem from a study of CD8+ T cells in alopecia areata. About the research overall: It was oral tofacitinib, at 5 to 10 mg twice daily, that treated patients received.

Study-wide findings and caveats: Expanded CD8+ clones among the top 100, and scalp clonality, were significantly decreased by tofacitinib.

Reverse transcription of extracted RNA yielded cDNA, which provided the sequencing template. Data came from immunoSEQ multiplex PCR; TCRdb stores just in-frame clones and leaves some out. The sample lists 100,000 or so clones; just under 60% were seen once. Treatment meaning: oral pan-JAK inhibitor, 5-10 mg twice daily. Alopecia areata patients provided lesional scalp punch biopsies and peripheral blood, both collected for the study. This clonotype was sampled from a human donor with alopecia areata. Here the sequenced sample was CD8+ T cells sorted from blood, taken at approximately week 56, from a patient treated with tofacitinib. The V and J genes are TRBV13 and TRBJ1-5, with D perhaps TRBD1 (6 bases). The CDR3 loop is CASSLGQGFNQPQHF. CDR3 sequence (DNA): TGTGCCAGCAGCTTAGGCCAGGGGTTTAATCAGCCCCAGCATTTT.